These 5 T cell receptor beta chains were all obtained from the same sample, sequenced in a study of control samples from healthy donors and cancer patients. Profiled with immunoSEQ multiplex PCR; TCRdb holds only in-frame clones, not every one. The top ten clones hold about 9.5% of a sample with roughly 93,000 clones, roughly 89% of them seen once. The sample taken for sequencing was PBMCs. All receptors derive from a woman between 50 and 59 years old with colorectal cancer.

The V and J genes are TRBV28 and TRBJ2-3, with TRBD2 matching over 14 bases. V lost 6 bases to trimming and J lost 2 bases; unmatched junction nucleotides: 10. Germline V gene sequence: CDR1 MDHEN, CDR2 SYDVKM. This CDR3 is built from 18 residues. The CDR3 DNA sequence: TGTGCCAGCAGCCCAAGCCCGGGACTAGCGGGGGACACAGATACGCAGTATTTT. It is translated as CASSPSPGLAGDTDTQYF.

This chain connects TRBV2 to TRBJ2-7; a possible D gene is TRBD1 (6 bases). The CDR3 contains 15 residues. In germline, CDR1 is SNHLY, CDR2 FYNNEI. The ends were cut back, 4 bases at V and 0 bases at J, with 13 bases in the middle. The DNA of the CDR3 is TGTGCCAGCAGTGCTCAGGGGTCCGTCTCCTACGAGCAGTACGTC. Translation: CASSAQGSVSYEQYV.

The chain employs TRBV7-9 and TRBJ1-2; TRBD1 aligns across 7 bases. Germline CDR1 reads SEHNR; CDR2 reads FQNEAQ (reference sequence). V lost 4 bases and J lost 6; bases outside the gene matches: 5. The CDR3 has 13 residues. This chain's CDR3 is CASSSTGTDGYTF. CDR3 DNA sequence: TGTGCCAGCAGCTCCACCGGGACAGATGGCTACACCTTC.

CDR3 bases: TGTGCCATCAGTGACCGTAGGGGGGGGCGTAACACCGGGGAGCTGTTTTTT. Its protein is CAISDRRGGRNTGELFF. The chain joins TRBV10-3 to TRBJ2-2, with a weak D call TRBD2 (7 bases). CDR1 is ENHRY and CDR2 is SYGVKD in the germline V gene. V lost 3 bases and J 2 bases, leaving 16 bases between the germline ends. CDR3 length: 17 residues.

V usage is TRBV3-1 (or the pseudogene TRBV3-2) and J usage is TRBJ1-5; D possibly corresponds to TRBD1 (5 bases). The germline CDR1 and CDR2 sequences are LGHDT and YNNKEL (reference sequence). Trimming pared 4 bases from V and 7 bases from J, leaving 14 bases between. The CDR3 consists of 14 residues. In DNA form, the CDR3 reads TGTGCCAGCAGCCCAGACAGCCTCAGGCAGCCCCAGCATTTT. Translating gives CASSPDSLRQPQHF.